A selection of T cell receptor beta chains follows, all from one sample in a study of cytomegalovirus exposure and HLA in healthy donors. Sequencing was performed with immunoSEQ multiplex PCR; in TCRdb, only in-frame clones are kept and a portion is missing. The sample contains about 170,000 clones, 75% to 90% of which appear only once. The source material was PBMCs. All receptors derive from a boy between 2 and 10 years old in good health and CMV-seronegative. CDR3s include the opening cysteine and the closing phenylalanine or tryptophan. The D gene is left open where the match is weak. For some rows the clone size is stated as once, few or many, or as a class when expanded; others skip it.

TRBD1 | TRBJ1-1 | TRBV27 | 15 | - | CASSHIPTGAHEAFF | TGTGCCAGCAGTCATATACCTACAGGGGCGCATGAAGCTTTCTTT
- | TRBJ1-5 | TRBV7-9 | 12 | few | CASSLAGQPQHF | TGTGCCAGCAGCTTAGCGGGCCAGCCCCAGCATTTT
- | TRBJ1-4 | TRBV7-6 | 15 | - | CASSLGSGVDEKLFF | TGTGCCAGCAGCTTAGGATCGGGGGTAGATGAAAAACTGTTTTTT
TRBD1 | TRBJ1-1 | TRBV5-1 | 15 | - | CASSFRQGQNTEAFF | TGCGCCAGCAGCTTCAGACAGGGCCAAAACACTGAAGCTTTCTTT
- | TRBJ2-7 | TRBV12-2 | 17 | - | CASRLAGNPGLFYEQYF | TGTGCAAGTCGCTTAGCAGGAAATCCGGGACTATTCTACGAGCAGTACTTC
TRBD1 | TRBJ2-2 | TRBV25-1 | 16 | - | CASSDMTGEGDGELFF | TGTGCCAGCAGTGATATGACAGGGGAAGGGGACGGGGAGCTGTTTTTT
- | TRBJ2-1 | TRBV27 | 13 | - | CASSFSGFNEQFF | TGTGCCAGCAGTTTTTCGGGATTCAATGAGCAGTTCTTC
- | TRBJ2-1 | TRBV7-9 | 12 | - | CASSPSGRGQFF | TGTGCCAGCAGCCCCAGCGGGCGAGGGCAGTTCTTC
TRBD1 | TRBJ2-7 | TRBV5-4 | 14 | - | CASSPGQGAYEQYF | TGTGCCAGCAGCCCGGGACAGGGCGCCTACGAGCAGTACTTC
- | TRBJ1-1 | TRBV7-9 | 11 | few | CASSLLSVAFF | TGTGCCAGCAGCTTACTGAGTGTAGCTTTCTTT
TRBD2 | TRBJ2-2 | TRBV5-1 | 16 | - | CASSSAAGANTGELFF | TGCGCCAGCAGCTCCGCGGCGGGAGCGAACACCGGGGAGCTGTTTTTT
- | TRBJ2-5 | TRBV27 | 11 | - | CASSLTREQYF | TGTGCCAGCAGTTTAACCCGGGAGCAGTACTTC
TRBD1 | TRBJ1-2 | TRBV27 | 18 | few | CASSLVRQGAADNYGYTF | TGTGCCAGCAGTTTAGTCAGGCAGGGGGCAGCAGATAACTATGGCTACACCTTC
TRBD2 | TRBJ2-5 | TRBV18 | 16 | - | CASSPGPSGDQETQYF | TGTGCCAGCTCACCAGGGCCGAGCGGGGATCAAGAGACCCAGTACTTC
- | TRBJ2-4 | TRBV7-8 | 15 | - | CASSTYQVAKNIQYF | TGTGCCAGCAGCACGTACCAGGTAGCCAAAAACATTCAGTACTTC
TRBD1 | TRBJ1-2 | TRBV7-2 | 16 | - | CASSPGTGLQGYGYTF | TGTGCCAGCAGCCCAGGGACAGGACTACAAGGCTATGGCTACACCTTC
- | TRBJ1-2 | TRBV6-5 | 16 | few | CASSYTMIDRSYGYTF | TGTGCCAGCAGTTACACGATGATTGACAGGTCCTATGGCTACACCTTC
- | TRBJ1-1 | TRBV5-8 | 14 | once | CASSLGGGNTEAFF | TGTGCCAGCAGCTTGGGCGGGGGGAACACTGAAGCTTTCTTT
- | TRBJ1-5 | TRBV29-1 | 13 | - | CSVAEGGGLAQHF | TGCAGCGTTGCTGAGGGAGGAGGGCTTGCCCAGCATTTT